These 6 T cell receptor beta chains were all obtained from the same sample, sequenced in a study of graft-versus-host responses after intestinal transplantation. No antigen is known for these receptors. Sequenced by immunoSEQ multiplex PCR; TCRdb stores in-frame clones only, minus some. The table includes 85,000 to 100,000 clones, about 93% detected once. The sequencing here drew on unstimulated CD8+ T cells sorted from spleen or lymph node cells, taken before intestinal transplant. All receptors derive from a human donor who received an intestinal transplant.

The chain joins TRBV7-8 to TRBJ2-3, with 10 bases lining up with TRBD2. The CDR3 consists of 16 residues. Germline V lookup: CDR1 SGHVS, CDR2 FQNEAQ. V lost 1 base and J lost 5; bases outside the gene matches: 6. The CDR3 is CASSLEALAGVDTQYF. The CDR3 DNA reads as TGTGCCAGCAGCTTAGAGGCCCTAGCGGGGGTAGATACGCAGTATTTT.

The rearrangement uses TRBV7-9 and TRBJ1-1; D unresolved. The CDR3 loop spans 15 amino acids. The V end was cut by 8 bases, the J end by 4 bases, with 20 bases between. CDR1 SEHNR and CDR2 FQNEAQ come from the germline V gene (reference sequence). CDR3 amino acids: CASSTEGGSSTEAFF. DNA for the CDR3: TGTGCCAGCTCCACAGAGGGCGGGAGCAGCACTGAAGCTTTCTTT. Variable domain in full (rest from reference TRBV7-9 and TRBJ1-1): DTGVSQNPRHKITKRGQNVTFRCDPISEHNRLYWYRQTLGQGPEFLTYFQNEAQLEKSRLLSDRFSAERPKGSFSTLEIQRTEQGDSAMYLCASSTEGGSSTEAFFGQGTRLTVV.

V usage is TRBV6-6 and J usage is TRBJ1-1; no reliable D call. Trimming removed 2 bases from V and 10 bases from J, with 17 bases in between. This CDR3 has 14 residues. Germline-derived CDR1 and CDR2 are MNHNY and SVGAGI (reference sequence). This CDR3 reads CASSYDLNGSRAFF. The CDR3 DNA reads TGTGCCAGCAGTTACGACCTAAACGGTAGCCGAGCTTTCTTT.

This sequence joins TRBV11-3 and TRBJ2-3; TRBD1 matches at 7 bases. The junction had 4 bases not matched to a gene; V was cut back by 4 bases and J by 6 bases. Germline values: CDR1 SGHNT, CDR2 YENEEA. The CDR3 is 13 amino acids. The DNA for the CDR3 is TGTGCCAGCAGCTCCGGGACAGCGGATACGCAGTATTTT. It yields the protein CASSSGTADTQYF.

This chain uses TRBV11-2 with TRBJ2-7; 8 nucleotides align to TRBD1. The ends lost 4 bases at V and 5 bases at J; junction bases unmatched: 4. The CDR3 covers 13 residues. The germline CDR1 and CDR2 sequences are SGHAT and FQNNGV. The CDR3 DNA is TGTGCCAGCAGCTCGACAGGGGAAAACGAGCAGTACTTC. It translates to CASSSTGENEQYF.

The V call is TRBV7-9, the J call TRBJ2-7, with D perhaps matching TRBD2 (5 bases). The CDR3 spans 14 residues. Trimming cost V 4 bases and J 1 base, with 11 bases left between them. Germline CDR1 reads SEHNR; CDR2 reads FQNEAQ (reference sequence). The DNA for the CDR3 is TGTGCCAGCAGCTCCCCGGGGTATTCCTACGAGCAGTACTTC. Its translation is CASSSPGYSYEQYF.